One sample yielded the 28 T cell receptor beta chains listed below, sequenced in a study of PD-L1 blockade in urothelial cancer. The assay was immunoSEQ multiplex PCR, and TCRdb's table has in-frame clones only and misses some. The sample has tens of thousands of clones, over 80% seen once; the top ten hold over 7.5%. Sample: PBMCs, taken around atezolizumab (anti-PD-L1) treatment. Receptors originate from a man aged 65-85 years with urothelial cancer.

V and J are TRBV11-2 and TRBJ2-1, with 8 bases identical to TRBD1. The germline V gene encodes CDR1 SGHAT and CDR2 FQNNGV. V shed 0 bases, J shed 7 bases, and the junction held 11 bases outside the gene matches. CDR3 length equals 17 residues. CDR3 amino acids: CASSLDRQQGVRNEQFF. The CDR3 nucleotides read TGTGCCAGCAGCTTAGATCGGCAACAGGGGGTTCGGAATGAGCAGTTCTTC. The complete variable domain, with remaining parts taken from reference TRBV11-2 and TRBJ2-1, reads EAGVAQSPRYKIIEKRQSVAFWCNPISGHATLYWYQQILGQGPKLLIQFQNNGVVDDSQLPKDRFSAERLKGVDSTLKIQPAKLEDSAVYLCASSLDRQQGVRNEQFFGPGTRLTVL.

This rearrangement joins TRBV12-5 to TRBJ2-7; 10 bases agree with TRBD2. CDR3 size: 15 residues. Germline CDR1 LGHNT, CDR2 FRNRAP. V lost 3 bases and J lost 2; bases outside the gene matches: 4. CDR3 amino acids: CASGFLLAGTYEQYF. The CDR3 DNA is TGTGCTAGTGGTTTTTTACTAGCGGGAACCTACGAGCAGTACTTC.

The CDR3 is CSVPTGTNTGELFF. The CDR3 DNA follows: TGCAGCGTTCCGACAGGAACTAACACCGGGGAGCTGTTTTTT. The chain combines TRBV29-1 with TRBJ2-2; tentative D call: TRBD1 (6 bases). The CDR3 totals 14 residues. The germline CDR1 and CDR2 sequences are SQVTM and ANQGSEA. The V gene lost 5 bases and the J gene lost 2 bases, with 12 bases spanning the gap.

The chain employs TRBV5-1 and TRBJ1-1, with 10 bases matching TRBD1. With 0 bases clipped from V and 4 bases from J, the junction kept 3 bases outside the gene matches. The CDR3 totals 15 residues. Germline-derived CDR1 and CDR2 are SGHRS and YFSETQ. The CDR3 sequence: CASSLEGQGSTEAFF. CDR3 DNA sequence: TGCGCCAGCAGCTTGGAGGGACAGGGGTCCACTGAAGCTTTCTTT.

This clone was counted a few times. This chain connects TRBV11-3 to TRBJ2-1; 10 nucleotides match TRBD2. V gave up 4 bases and J gave up 10 bases; unmatched junction bases: 13. Germline CDR1 SGHNT, CDR2 YENEEA. There are 16 residues in the CDR3. This chain's CDR3 is CASSSGTSDNDLEQFF. The CDR3 DNA reads TGTGCCAGCAGCTCCGGGACTAGCGATAACGATCTGGAGCAGTTCTTC.

There are a few counts of this clone. Here the CDR3 reads CASTRDEQGFTEAFF. DNA for the CDR3: TGTGCCAGCACCCGAGATGAACAGGGTTTCACTGAAGCTTTCTTT. V is TRBV6-5 and J is TRBJ1-1; perhaps TRBD1 as D (6 bases). V was clipped by 7 bases and J by 4 bases, with 19 bases between them. CDR1 and CDR2 (germline): MNHEY, SVGAGI. This CDR3 region has 15 residues.

This chain joins TRBV7-9 and TRBJ2-3; D call uncertain. CDR1 and CDR2 (germline): SEHNR, FQNEAQ (reference sequence). This CDR3 is 13 amino acids long. Trimming removed 0 bases at V and 5 bases at J, with 6 bases between. The CDR3 region is CASSLAGRDTQYF. The DNA for the CDR3 is TGTGCCAGCAGCTTAGCTGGCAGAGATACGCAGTATTTT.

The V gene is TRBV7-9, the J gene TRBJ2-7, with 9 nucleotides matching TRBD1. The J segment lost 2 bases and the V segment lost 6 bases, leaving 11 bases of the junction unmatched. CDR1 and CDR2 (germline): SEHNR, FQNEAQ (reference sequence). The CDR3 length is 16 residues. This chain's CDR3 is CASSQSRGTGTYEQYF. The CDR3 coding sequence is TGTGCCAGCAGTCAATCTCGGGGGACAGGGACCTACGAGCAGTACTTC.

The chain combines TRBV9 with TRBJ2-3; D may be TRBD1 (6 bases). V lost 4 bases to trimming and J lost 0 bases, with 12 bases between them. Germline assignment: CDR1 SGDLS and CDR2 YYNGEE. The CDR3 consists of 15 residues. The CDR3 DNA reads as TGTGCCAGCAGCACCAGGGGCGTTAGCACAGATACGCAGTATTTT. The encoded protein is CASSTRGVSTDTQYF.

The chain combines TRBV7-8 with TRBJ2-5; 9 bases match TRBD2. V was clipped by 5 bases and J by 1 base; unmatched bases: 11. Germline V lookup: CDR1 SGHVS, CDR2 FQNEAQ. CDR3 length: 17 residues. CDR3 amino acids: CASSTRLAEPSQETQYF. The CDR3, as DNA: TGTGCCAGCAGCACTCGACTAGCGGAGCCCTCCCAAGAGACCCAGTACTTC.

This chain uses TRBV6-6 with TRBJ1-2; TRBD1 aligns across 8 bases. The CDR3 contains 14 residues. The V and J ends lost 5 bases and 4 bases, in that order; junction bases with no gene match: 6. In germline, CDR1 is MNHNY, CDR2 SVGAGI (reference sequence). The CDR3 bases are TGTGCCAGCAGTCAAACGGACAGGGTCTATGGCTACACCTTC. Residues: CASSQTDRVYGYTF.

CDR3 in DNA: TGTGCCAGCACTACGACAGGGGTGGGCGGCTACACCTTC. This encodes CASTTTGVGGYTF. The chain is built from TRBV6-1 and TRBJ1-2, with 8 nucleotides matching TRBD1. The CDR3 is 13 amino acids. Trimming took 7 bases from V and 8 from J; bases not matched to a gene: 9. The germline CDR1 and CDR2 sequences are MNHNS and SASEGT.

This clone was picked up one time. This chain links TRBV11-3 with TRBJ2-5; possible D gene TRBD1, 6 bases. V shed 5 bases and J shed 2 bases, with 12 bases lying between them. Germline CDR1 SGHNT, CDR2 YENEEA. The CDR3 is made up of 14 amino acids. The CDR3 DNA is TGTGCCAGCAGCCTCTACAGGGTACAAGAGACCCAGTACTTC. Translating it yields CASSLYRVQETQYF.

This chain joins TRBV7-2 and TRBJ2-5, with 9 bases matching TRBD2. J was trimmed by 5 bases and V by 0 bases; bases with no gene match: 7. The CDR3 extends over 16 amino acids. Looked up from germline, CDR1 is SGHTA and CDR2 is FQGNSA. CDR3 DNA sequence: TGTGCCAGCAGCTTAGCACCTGCGGGAGGGGGGGAGACCCAGTACTTC. Its protein product is CASSLAPAGGGETQYF.

This sequence joins TRBV9 and TRBJ1-1, with a possible D match to TRBD1 (6 bases). CDR3 size: 15 residues. CDR1 SGDLS and CDR2 YYNGEE come from the germline V gene. Trimming took off 0 bases at V and 4 bases at J, with 13 bases between the two ends. The DNA for the CDR3 is TGTGCCAGCAGCGTAGAGGGGGTGGGTCCCACTGAAGCTTTCTTT. Residues: CASSVEGVGPTEAFF.

The rearrangement joins TRBV28 to TRBJ2-1, with D possibly matching TRBD2 (6 bases). V lost 3 bases, J lost 4 bases, and 7 bases lay in between. The CDR3 is made up of 13 amino acids. Germline V gene lookup returns CDR1 MDHEN and CDR2 SYDVKM. CDR3 protein: CASSFAGYNEQFF. The CDR3 nucleotides are TGTGCCAGCAGTTTTGCGGGATACAATGAGCAGTTCTTC.

At least ten counts were recorded for this clone. The identical CDR3 is also encoded by other nucleotide sequences in the sample. The genes are TRBV9 and TRBJ1-3; 8 nucleotides align to TRBD1. The length of the CDR3 is 14 residues. With V trimmed by 3 bases and J by 4 bases, 3 bases remained unmatched. Germline-derived CDR1 and CDR2 are SGDLS and YYNGEE. CDR3 protein: CASSGTGSGNTIYF. The CDR3 DNA follows: TGTGCCAGCAGCGGGACAGGGTCCGGAAACACCATATATTTT. Filled out from reference TRBV9 and TRBJ1-3, the complete variable domain reads DSGVTQTPKHLITATGQRVTLRCSPRSGDLSVYWYQQSLDQGLQFLIQYYNGEERAKGNILERFSAQQFPDLHSELNLSSLELGDSALYFCASSGTGSGNTIYFGEGSWLTVV.

The V and J genes are TRBV5-4 and TRBJ1-1, with a tentative D call TRBD1 (5 bases). This CDR3 region has 11 residues. Germline CDR1 SGHNT, CDR2 YYREEE (reference sequence). Trimming removed 3 bases at V and 8 bases at J, with 8 bases between. CDR3 in amino acids: CASSSDKEAFF. For the CDR3, the DNA is TGTGCCAGCAGCTCGGACAAAGAAGCTTTCTTT.

V usage is TRBV6-4 and J usage is TRBJ2-5, with 10 bases matching TRBD1. CDR3 length: 14 residues. V trimming: 6 bases; J trimming: 5 bases; junction bases outside the gene matches: 6. CDR1 is MRHNA, CDR2 SNTAGT, per germline. CDR3 DNA sequence: TGTGCCAGCAGCCGGGACAGGGGAGGGGAGACCCAGTACTTC. It encodes CASSRDRGGETQYF.

The chain combines TRBV7-2 with TRBJ1-6; D uncertain. The germline V and J ends were trimmed by 1 base and 14 bases, with 15 bases remaining between them. CDR3 length: 14 residues. Germline V gene data show CDR1 as SGHTA and CDR2 as FQGNSA. DNA for the CDR3: TGTGCCAGCAGCTTAGGGAGGGCAGTAAGAACCCTCCACTTT. Translated: CASSLGRAVRTLHF.

CDR3 bases: TGTGCCAGCTCACCCAGTGGCGGTGAAGCTTTCTTT. This codes for CASSPSGGEAFF. V and J are TRBV18 and TRBJ1-1; D is uncertain. Germline V lookup: CDR1 KGHSH, CDR2 LQKENI. Trimming left V 3 bases short and J 7 bases short, with 9 bases between. This CDR3 is built from 12 residues.

The chain is built from TRBV4-2 and TRBJ1-3; no definite D call. CDR3 length: 12 amino acids. Trimming pared 5 bases from V and 4 bases from J, leaving 6 bases between. Germline assignment: CDR1 LGHNA and CDR2 YNFKEQ. The CDR3 spells CASSSPGNTIYF. The CDR3 coding sequence is TGTGCCAGCAGCTCCCCGGGAAACACCATATATTTT.

V and J are TRBV4-1 and TRBJ1-1; TRBD1 agrees at 8 bases. Germline V lookup: CDR1 MGHRA, CDR2 YSYEKL. Germline trimming cut 2 bases from V and 7 bases from J; bases unmatched to any gene: 12. The CDR3 is 16 residues long. The chain's CDR3 is CASSQPTGAANREAFF. In DNA form, the CDR3 reads TGCGCCAGCAGCCAACCGACAGGGGCCGCGAACCGTGAAGCTTTCTTT.

The chain's CDR3 is CASRVQSLANEKLFF. The CDR3, as DNA: TGTGCCAGCAGGGTTCAAAGTTTAGCTAATGAAAAACTGTTTTTT. J is TRBJ1-4 and V is TRBV2; D is unresolved. V lost 6 bases, J lost 3 bases, and 14 bases lay in between. Germline assignment: CDR1 SNHLY and CDR2 FYNNEI. This CDR3 has 15 amino acids. The full variable domain, completed using reference TRBV2 and TRBJ1-4, is EPEVTQTPSHQVTQMGQEVILRCVPISNHLYFYWYRQILGQKVEFLVSFYNNEISEKSEIFDDQFSVERPDGSNFTLKIRSTKLEDSAMYFCASRVQSLANEKLFFGSGTQLSVL.

The chain combines TRBV19 with TRBJ1-4, with TRBD1 identical over 7 bases. Trimming took 5 bases from V and 0 from J; bases not matched to a gene: 12. Germline loops: CDR1 LNHDA, CDR2 SQIVND (reference sequence). The CDR3 consists of 18 residues. CDR3: CASSPTGVEGATNEKLFF. The CDR3 coding sequence is TGTGCCAGTAGTCCAACAGGGGTAGAGGGGGCAACTAATGAAAAACTGTTTTTT. The variable domain in full, completed from reference TRBV19 and TRBJ1-4, reads DGGITQSPKYLFRKEGQNVTLSCEQNLNHDAMYWYRQDPGQGLRLIYYSQIVNDFQKGDIAEGYSVSREKKESFPLTVTSAQKNPTAFYLCASSPTGVEGATNEKLFFGSGTQLSVL.

This clone turned up a few times. This chain joins TRBV30 and TRBJ1-1, with a tentative D call TRBD1 (5 bases). The CDR3 sequence is 14 residues long. Trimming left V 3 bases short and J 7 bases short, with 18 bases between. Per germline, CDR1 GTSNPN and CDR2 SVGIG (reference sequence). In DNA, the CDR3 is TGTGCCTGGAGCCCGGGCAGGGAATTGGGTGAAGCTTTCTTT. Translation gives CAWSPGRELGEAFF. The full variable domain, in which reference TRBV30 and TRBJ1-1 provide the parts outside the CDR3, is SQTIHQWPATLVQPVGSPLSLECTVEGTSNPNLYWYRQAAGRGLQLLFYSVGIGQISSEVPQNLSASRPQDRQFILSSKKLLLSDSGFYLCAWSPGRELGEAFFGQGTRLTVV.

This clone has only a few counts. V gene TRBV19 combines with J gene TRBJ1-4; D may be TRBD1 (6 bases). Looked up from germline, CDR1 is LNHDA and CDR2 is SQIVND (reference sequence). The CDR3 covers 15 residues. V gave up 7 bases and J gave up 8 bases, with 20 bases separating them. The CDR3 DNA follows: TGTGCCAGTACCTCACCCCACAGGGCTGGCGAAAAACTGTTTTTT. This gives the protein CASTSPHRAGEKLFF.

The rearrangement uses TRBV10-2 and TRBJ2-1, with 12 bases aligning to TRBD2. V was pared by 1 base and J by 5 bases, with 3 bases of the junction left unmatched. Per germline, CDR1 WSHSY and CDR2 SAAADI. The CDR3 consists of 16 residues. CDR3 residues: CASSELTSGRNNEQFF. CDR3 in DNA: TGCGCCAGCAGTGAGTTGACTAGCGGGAGAAACAATGAGCAGTTCTTC.